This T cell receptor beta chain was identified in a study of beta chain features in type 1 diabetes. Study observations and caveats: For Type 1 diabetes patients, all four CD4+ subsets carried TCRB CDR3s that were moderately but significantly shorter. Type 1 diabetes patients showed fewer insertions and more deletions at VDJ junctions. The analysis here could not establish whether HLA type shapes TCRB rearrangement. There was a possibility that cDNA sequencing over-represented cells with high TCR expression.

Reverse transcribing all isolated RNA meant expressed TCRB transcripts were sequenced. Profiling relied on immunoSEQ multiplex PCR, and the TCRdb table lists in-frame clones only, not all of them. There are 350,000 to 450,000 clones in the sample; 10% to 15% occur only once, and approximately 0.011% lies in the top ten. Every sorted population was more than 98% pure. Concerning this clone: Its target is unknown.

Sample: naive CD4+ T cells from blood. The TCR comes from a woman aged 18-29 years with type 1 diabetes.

CDR3 DNA sequence: TGTGCCAGCAGTGAGAGGACAGTTGGGGACACTGAAGCTTTCTTT. It specifies CASSERTVGDTEAFF. This sequence joins TRBV25-1 and TRBJ1-1, with a weak D call TRBD1 (6 bases). The germline V and J ends were trimmed by 3 bases and 3 bases, with 14 bases remaining between them. CDR1 MGHDK and CDR2 SYGVNS come from the germline V gene. This CDR3 comprises 15 residues. Full variable domain (missing parts from reference TRBV25-1 and TRBJ1-1): EADIYQTPRYLVIGTGKKITLECSQTMGHDKMYWYQQDPGMELHLIHYSYGVNSTEKGDLSSESTVSRIRTEHFPLTLESARPSHTSQYLCASSERTVGDTEAFFGQGTRLTVV.